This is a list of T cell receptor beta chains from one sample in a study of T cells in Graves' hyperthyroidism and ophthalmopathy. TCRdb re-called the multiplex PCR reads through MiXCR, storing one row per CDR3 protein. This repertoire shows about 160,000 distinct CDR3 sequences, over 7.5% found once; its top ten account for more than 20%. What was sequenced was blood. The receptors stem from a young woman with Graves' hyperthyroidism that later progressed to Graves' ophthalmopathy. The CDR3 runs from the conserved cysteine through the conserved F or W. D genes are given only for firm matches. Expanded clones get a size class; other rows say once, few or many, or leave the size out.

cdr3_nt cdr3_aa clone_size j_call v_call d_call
TGTGCCAGCAGCTTAGCGCTCAGGGGCACTGAAGCTTTCTTT CASSLALRGTEAFF many TRBJ1-1 TRBV7-9 NA
TGTGCCAGCACTGGAGGGACAGGGCTGAGCTCCTATAATTCACCCCTCCACTTT CASTGGTGLSSYNSPLHF NA TRBJ1-6 TRBV6-1 TRBD1
TGCAGTGCTAGAGATCCCCACAGGGGTAATGAAAAACTGTTTTTT CSARDPHRGNEKLFF few TRBJ1-4 TRBV20-1 TRBD1
TGCAGTGCTAGAGGCACCGGCCTACACGAGGACAGCCTTGTGCAGCCCCAGCATTTT CSARGTGLHEDSLVQPQHF many TRBJ1-5 TRBV20-1 NA
TGTGCCATCAGTGCGACAGGGAGCGGACAAGAGACCCAGTACTTC CAISATGSGQETQYF many TRBJ2-5 TRBV10-3 TRBD1
TGTGCCAGCAGTTTGCGGGGCGGTCAGAGTAATTCACCCCTCCACTTT CASSLRGGQSNSPLHF many TRBJ1-6 TRBV6-5 NA
TGTGCCAGCAGTAAGGGACAGCTTTACTCCTACGAGCAGTACTTC CASSKGQLYSYEQYF NA TRBJ2-7 TRBV7-9 TRBD1
TGCGCCAGCAGCCGAAACGGGATTACAAACACTGAAGCTTTCTTT CASSRNGITNTEAFF many TRBJ1-1 TRBV5-1 NA
TGTGCCAGTAGTATAGATTCGGCAGGGTATTCGCTGCCTTACAATGAGCAGTTCTTC CASSIDSAGYSLPYNEQFF many TRBJ2-1 TRBV19 NA
TGTGCCAGCAGCCACGACAGTTCCTACGAGCAGTACTTC CASSHDSSYEQYF many TRBJ2-7 TRBV3-1 NA
TGTGCCAGCAGCGTAGAAGGCCATGCCCCCGGCGGGGCCAACGTCCTGACTTTC CASSVEGHAPGGANVLTF few TRBJ2-6 TRBV9 NA
TGTGCCAGTAGTAATCGGGTATCCTACAATGAGCAGTTCTTC CASSNRVSYNEQFF NA TRBJ2-1 TRBV19 NA
TGTGCCAGCAGCGACGCGGGACAGCAGACTAACTATGGCTACACCTTC CASSDAGQQTNYGYTF many TRBJ1-2 TRBV6-1 TRBD1
TGTGCCAGTAGTACCTTCTCCGAGCAGTACTTC CASSTFSEQYF NA TRBJ2-7 TRBV19 NA
TGCGCCAGCAGCCAACTGGACAGTACCGATCAGCCCCAGCATTTT CASSQLDSTDQPQHF NA TRBJ1-5 TRBV4-1 NA
TGTGCCAGCAGCCGGACAGGGATTGAGTCGGAGACCCAGTACTTC CASSRTGIESETQYF few TRBJ2-5 TRBV7-9 TRBD1
TGTGCCAGCAGTGGACTAGCGGGGGCCGGGGGTGAGCAGTTCTTC CASSGLAGAGGEQFF many TRBJ2-1 TRBV2 TRBD2
TGTGCCAGCACCGGGACTAACAGGGGGCCCTTTGGCTACACCTTC CASTGTNRGPFGYTF many TRBJ1-2 TRBV2 TRBD1
TGTGCCAGCAGCCGCTCTGGAAACACCATATATTTT CASSRSGNTIYF NA TRBJ1-3 TRBV3-1 NA
TGTGCCAGCACCTTGGGACTAGCGGGAAAGAATGAGCAGTTCTTC CASTLGLAGKNEQFF many TRBJ2-1 TRBV12-3/TRBV12-4 TRBD2
TGTGCCAGCAGCCCGTCGGGGCGGGAGGGGCAAGAGACCCAGTACTTC CASSPSGREGQETQYF NA TRBJ2-5 TRBV5-6 TRBD2
TGTGCCAGCAGTTGGGGATATGAGGGCAATGAGCAGTTCTTC CASSWGYEGNEQFF many TRBJ2-1 TRBV27 NA
TGCAGCGTTGAAGGGGGCACTGAAGCTTTCTTT CSVEGGTEAFF many TRBJ1-1 TRBV29-1 NA
TGCAGTGCCGGCGACGGCGGGCGGACCCAGTACTTC CSAGDGGRTQYF many TRBJ2-5 TRBV20-1 NA
TGTGCCAGCAGTGACTCGATAAACACCGGGGAGCTGTTTTTT CASSDSINTGELFF NA TRBJ2-2 TRBV6-4 NA
TGTGCCAGTAGCAAGATAACAGGGGGCCAAGAGACCCAGTACTTC CASSKITGGQETQYF many TRBJ2-5 TRBV19 TRBD1
TGTGCCAGTAGTAAGGACACCCGCTACGAGCAGTACTTC CASSKDTRYEQYF NA TRBJ2-7 TRBV19 NA
TGTGCCAACAGTGAAGTGACCCAAGCCTACGAGCAGTACTTC CANSEVTQAYEQYF NA TRBJ2-7 TRBV6-1 NA
TGTGCCAGCAGTTCCTATCTCGCGGCACGCGATGAAAAACTGTTTTTT CASSSYLAARDEKLFF many TRBJ1-4 TRBV28 NA
TGCAGTGCTAGAGACGGCGGGAGTTTCGGGGAGCTGTTTTTT CSARDGGSFGELFF many TRBJ2-2 TRBV20-1 TRBD2
TGTGCCAGCAGATCCGGGACAGGAATTGACGGGGAATCACCCCTCCACTTT CASRSGTGIDGESPLHF many TRBJ1-6 TRBV12-3/TRBV12-4 TRBD1
TGTGCCAGCAGCCAAGGTCGGGGAAACACCATATATTTT CASSQGRGNTIYF many TRBJ1-3 TRBV3-1 NA
TGTGCCAGCAGCTTGGCTCTTCGGGGGGGGAACACCGGGGAGCTGTTTTTT CASSLALRGGNTGELFF few TRBJ2-2 TRBV11-3 TRBD2
TGTGCCAGTAGCATGACTAGCGGGAGGGCCGGGGAGCTGTTTTTT CASSMTSGRAGELFF few TRBJ2-2 TRBV19 TRBD2
TGTGCCAGCACCCAGCGAGATTACAATGAGCAGTTCTTC CASTQRDYNEQFF many TRBJ2-1 TRBV3-1 NA
TGCAGCGTTGAGTTGGCGGGGCAGAGCTCCTACGAGCAGTACTTC CSVELAGQSSYEQYF many TRBJ2-7 TRBV29-1 NA
TGTGCCAGCAGTCCCCCTAGGGGGGCAGCCAAAAACATTCAGTACTTC CASSPPRGAAKNIQYF many TRBJ2-4 TRBV6-1 NA